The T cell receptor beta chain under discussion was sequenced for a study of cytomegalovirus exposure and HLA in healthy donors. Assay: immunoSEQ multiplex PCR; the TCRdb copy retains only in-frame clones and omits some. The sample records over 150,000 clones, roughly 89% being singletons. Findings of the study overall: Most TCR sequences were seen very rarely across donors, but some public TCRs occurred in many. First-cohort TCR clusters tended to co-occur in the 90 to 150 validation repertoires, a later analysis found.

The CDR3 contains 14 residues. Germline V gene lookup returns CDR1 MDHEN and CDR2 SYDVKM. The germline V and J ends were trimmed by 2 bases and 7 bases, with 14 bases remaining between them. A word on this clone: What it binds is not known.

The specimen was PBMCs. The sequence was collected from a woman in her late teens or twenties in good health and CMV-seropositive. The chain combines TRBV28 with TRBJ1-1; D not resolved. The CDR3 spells CASSLRSYSSEAFF. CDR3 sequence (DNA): TGTGCCAGCAGTTTAAGGTCTTATAGCAGTGAAGCTTTCTTT.